Detailed here is one T cell receptor beta chain. The antigen remains unidentified. The germline gene is not matched at one end of the junction; a read error may be the cause. The data were obtained in a study of Graves' ophthalmopathy and Graves' hyperthyroidism. General study points: Ophthalmopathy progression was predicted by the model at 60% to 71% sensitivity and approximately 72% specificity.

Eligible hyperthyroidism cases comprised new diagnoses of under 2 months' duration in individuals aged 18 to 65. Exclusion applied to patients with other autoimmune diseases, uncontrolled infections, pregnancy or lactation. RNA transcripts were the source from which TCR beta CDR3 regions were amplified. After a first-round RT-PCR with HTBI primers, a second-round multiplex PCR was run. TCRdb re-called the multiplex PCR reads with MiXCR, one entry per CDR3 protein. The sample shows some 1.1 million distinct CDR3 sequences, 36% of them seen only once. The CDR3 runs 14 residues. Sequencing input: peripheral blood or thyroid tissue (not recorded which). J is TRBJ1-3 and V is TRBV12-3 or TRBV12-4; the D is unclear. The receptor was derived from an adult man with Graves' hyperthyroidism. This CDR3 is CASNLDGRRNTIYF. As DNA, the CDR3 is TGTGCCAGCAATTTAGATGGCAGGAGAAACACCATATATTTT.